The sequence of this TCR beta chain was determined in a study of CD4 and CD8 cells across lung adenocarcinoma regions. TCRdb used MiXCR to reprocess the PCR reads, holding one entry per CDR3 protein. The repertoire holds roughly 3,600 distinct CDR3 sequences, over 55% seen once, with more than 15% in the top ten. From germline, CDR1 is MNHNS and CDR2 SASEGT. The CDR3 is 15 residues long. The patients had localized lung adenocarcinoma, a non-small cell subtype. The sample taken for sequencing was CD8+ T cells from the margin of a lung tumor. The clonotype originates from a female donor with lung adenocarcinoma. The CD4 and CD8 labels of this study may be unreliable. V is TRBV6-1 and J is TRBJ2-1; TRBD2 matches 12 bases. The end of the DNA aligns better with TRBJ2-7, so the J call may be wrong. Written as DNA, the CDR3 is TGTGCCAGCAGTGGATCCAGGACTAGCGGGACCGAGCAGTACTTC. As protein: CASSGSRTSGTEQYF.